Below, 9 T cell receptor beta chains from the same sample are listed, as sequenced in a study of blood T cell repertoires in COVID-19. Clones were sequenced by immunoSEQ multiplex PCR, and TCRdb holds only the in-frame ones, with some missing. The table includes 130,000 to 150,000 clones, roughly 80% detected once. Input material: peripheral blood. The origin of the receptors is a human donor in a cohort sampled during active COVID-19.

This clone was recorded once. The chain links TRBV9 to TRBJ1-2, with D unresolved. Germline V gene data show CDR1 as SGDLS and CDR2 as YYNGEE. The CDR3 loop spans 15 amino acids. Trimming left V 0 bases short and J 0 bases short, with 9 bases between. The DNA for the CDR3 is TGTGCCAGCAGCGTAGGCGGGTCGGCTAACTATGGCTACACCTTC. Translating it yields CASSVGGSANYGYTF.

The V and J genes are TRBV27 and TRBJ1-2; D is uncertain. Between the trimmed V and J ends, which lost 3 bases and 4 bases, there was a span of 9 bases. CDR1 is MNHEY, CDR2 SMNVEV, per germline (reference sequence). This CDR3 comprises 13 residues. CDR3 sequence reads: CASSFYAGYGYTF. The CDR3 DNA reads as TGTGCCAGCAGTTTTTACGCAGGCTATGGCTACACCTTC.

The chain combines TRBV6-4 with TRBJ2-1; D not certain. Germline assignment: CDR1 MRHNA and CDR2 SNTAGT. V lost 0 bases and J 0 bases, leaving 6 bases between the germline ends. The CDR3 has 15 residues. The CDR3 loop reads CASSDSTYSYNEQFF. DNA of the CDR3: TGTGCCAGCAGTGACTCGACATACTCCTACAATGAGCAGTTCTTC.

CDR3 nucleotide sequence: TGTGCCAGCAGGGGACAGGGGAACACCGGGGAGCTGTTTTTT. It encodes CASRGQGNTGELFF. J is TRBJ2-2 and V is TRBV5-4; TRBD1 aligns across 9 bases. The trim removed 5 bases at V and 1 base at J, leaving 0 bases unmatched. The CDR3 contains 14 residues. Germline V gene data show CDR1 as SGHNT and CDR2 as YYREEE (reference sequence).

The rearrangement joins TRBV7-2 to TRBJ1-5; D is unresolved. Germline CDR1 and CDR2: SGHTA and FQGNSA. The CDR3 has 12 amino acids. Trimming removed 4 bases from V and 3 bases from J, with 4 bases in between. As DNA, the CDR3 is TGTGCCAGCAGCTCCAACAATCAGCCCCAGCATTTT. Residues: CASSSNNQPQHF.

The chain has TRBV15 and TRBJ2-2, with 7 bases matching TRBD2. This CDR3 is built from 15 residues. Trimming cost V 1 base and J 4 bases; bases outside gene matches: 3. Germline CDR1 LNHNV, CDR2 YYDKDF (reference sequence). In DNA, the CDR3 is TGTGCCACCAGCAGAGCGCGGGGGACCACCGGGGAGCTGTTTTTT. Protein product: CATSRARGTTGELFF.

The chain links TRBV5-4 to TRBJ1-1; possibly TRBD1 for D (5 bases). With 4 bases removed from V and 0 bases from J, the gap between germline ends came to 13 bases. CDR3 length: 15 amino acids. Per the germline V gene, CDR1 is SGHNT and CDR2 is YYREEE (reference sequence). CDR3 in amino acids: CASSREATVNTEAFF. The CDR3 DNA follows: TGTGCCAGCAGCCGCGAGGCGACAGTGAACACTGAAGCTTTCTTT.

The chain has TRBV28 and TRBJ2-3; tentative D call: TRBD2 (7 bases). The germline CDR1 and CDR2 sequences are MDHEN and SYDVKM. The ends were cut back, 3 bases at V and 4 bases at J, with 11 bases in the middle. This CDR3 is 14 amino acids long. The CDR3 loop is CASSLGGRSDTQYF. The CDR3, as DNA: TGTGCCAGCAGTTTGGGGGGGCGGTCAGATACGCAGTATTTT. Combining the CDR3 with reference TRBV28 and TRBJ2-3 gives the whole variable domain DVKVTQSSRYLVKRTGEKVFLECVQDMDHENMFWYRQDPGLGLRLIYFSYDVKMKEKGDIPEGYSVSREKKERFSLILESASTNQTSMYLCASSLGGRSDTQYFGPGTRLTVL.

The chain carries TRBV13 and TRBJ2-2; TRBD2 matches at 8 bases. With 5 bases clipped from V and 2 bases from J, the junction kept 7 bases outside the gene matches. The CDR3 contains 16 residues. The germline V gene encodes CDR1 PRHDT and CDR2 FYEKMQ (reference sequence). CDR3 region: CASSPLRGGNTGELFF. The CDR3 region has the DNA TGTGCCAGCAGCCCCCTCCGGGGGGGCAACACCGGGGAGCTGTTTTTT.